Below, 25 T cell receptor beta chains from the same sample are listed, as sequenced in a study of blood T cell repertoires in COVID-19. Data came from immunoSEQ multiplex PCR; TCRdb stores just in-frame clones and leaves some out. The data hold about 290,000 clones, with 89% observed a single time. The specimen sequenced was peripheral blood. The receptor source for this set is a woman aged 35 to 49 who had recovered from COVID-19.

This clone was picked up one time. The chain has TRBV6-5 and TRBJ1-1; D gene unclear. In germline, CDR1 is MNHEY, CDR2 SVGAGI. The CDR3 extends over 16 amino acids. V lost 2 bases to trimming and J lost 1 base, with 14 bases between them. The CDR3 protein is CASSYPIEDPNTEAFF. The DNA of the CDR3 is TGTGCCAGCAGTTACCCCATCGAGGATCCGAACACTGAAGCTTTCTTT.

J is TRBJ2-3 and V is TRBV4-1; 7 positions agree with TRBD2. Trimming removed 1 base from V and 6 bases from J; junction bases left unmatched: 13. Per the germline V gene, CDR1 is MGHRA and CDR2 is YSYEKL. CDR3 size: 17 residues. Written as DNA, the CDR3 is TGCGCCAGCAGCCAAGGGACTAGTCCCGATGTGCCCGATACGCAGTATTTT. Translated: CASSQGTSPDVPDTQYF.

Turning to this clone: Compared with germline, one end of the junction differs, possibly owing to a read error. This chain links TRBV10-3 with TRBJ1-3; 8 nucleotides line up with TRBD1. Germline V gives CDR1 ENHRY, CDR2 SYGVKD. The CDR3 totals 19 residues. CDR3 nucleotides: TGTGCCATCAGCGAGTCTATGGGACAGGTCCTTAGCTCTGGAAACACCATATATTTT. This gives the protein CAISESMGQVLSSGNTIYF.

This rearrangement joins TRBV7-2 to TRBJ2-5; the D gene is possibly TRBD1 (6 bases). Germline CDR1 reads SGHTA; CDR2 reads FQGNSA. CDR3 length: 14 residues. Trimming stripped 5 bases from V and 9 bases from J, with 19 bases between. In nucleotides, the CDR3 is TGTGCCAGCAGCCTATGGGATAAAGCAGGGGCCCAGTACTTC. The encoded protein is CASSLWDKAGAQYF.

The chain has TRBV7-9 and TRBJ1-4; 7 bases line up with TRBD1. The CDR3 has 15 amino acids. CDR1 and CDR2 (germline): SEHNR, FQNEAQ (reference sequence). The V segment lost 3 bases and the J segment 3 bases; nucleotides outside the gene matches: 4. In DNA form, the CDR3 reads TGTGCCAGCAGCTTGAAGGGGGCGGCTAATGAAAAACTGTTTTTT. Translating gives CASSLKGAANEKLFF.

The chain carries TRBV10-3 and TRBJ2-5; 11 bases fit TRBD2. The CDR3 totals 13 residues. Germline assignment: CDR1 ENHRY and CDR2 SYGVKD. V was clipped by 10 bases and J by 1 base; unmatched bases: 2. Written as DNA, the CDR3 is TGTGCCACGGGGACTAGCGGCCAAGAGACCCAGTACTTC. It codes for CATGTSGQETQYF.

This chain links TRBV19 with TRBJ2-3; 9 nucleotides line up with TRBD2. Germline assignment: CDR1 LNHDA and CDR2 SQIVND (reference sequence). This CDR3 comprises 13 residues. The V segment lost 8 bases and the J segment 2 bases; nucleotides outside the gene matches: 2. CDR3 loop: CASASGITDTQYF. In nucleotides, the CDR3 is TGTGCCAGTGCTAGCGGGATCACAGATACGCAGTATTTT.

The V and J genes are TRBV7-6 and TRBJ2-5, with a weak D call TRBD1 (5 bases). Germline CDR1 and CDR2: SGHVS and FNYEAQ. The CDR3 runs 13 residues. Deletions cut 8 bases from V and 2 bases from J, with 12 bases between. The CDR3 here is CASALDRQETQYF. In DNA form, the CDR3 reads TGTGCCAGCGCCCTTGACAGACAAGAGACCCAGTACTTC.

The CDR3, as DNA: TGTGCCAGCAGCGACTCGGGACAGGGGGCTTACCTTCCCTACGAGCAGTACTTC. This sequence encodes CASSDSGQGAYLPYEQYF. V gene TRBV7-9 combines with J gene TRBJ2-7; 12 bases align to TRBD1. Germline lookup yields CDR1 SEHNR and CDR2 FQNEAQ (reference sequence). CDR3 length: 18 residues. V shed 5 bases, J shed 2 bases, and the junction held 13 bases outside the gene matches.

V is TRBV5-1 and J is TRBJ2-1; D is possibly TRBD2 (5 bases). Germline CDR1 is SGHRS and CDR2 is YFSETQ. Between the trimmed V and J ends, which lost 4 bases and 9 bases, there was a span of 11 bases. This CDR3 contains 12 residues. CDR3 in amino acids: CASSPDLVEQFF. The CDR3 nucleotides read TGCGCCAGCAGCCCGGACTTGGTTGAGCAGTTCTTC.

The J gene is TRBJ1-5, the V gene TRBV19; possibly TRBD1 for D (5 bases). V lost 4 bases to trimming and J lost 6 bases, with 16 bases between them. Germline-derived CDR1 and CDR2 are LNHDA and SQIVND (reference sequence). This CDR3 contains 15 residues. This CDR3 is CASSTPGSQGQPQHF. The CDR3 DNA is TGTGCCAGTAGTACACCGGGTTCCCAGGGTCAGCCCCAGCATTTT. Drawing the rest from reference TRBV19 and TRBJ1-5, the complete variable domain is DGGITQSPKYLFRKEGQNVTLSCEQNLNHDAMYWYRQDPGQGLRLIYYSQIVNDFQKGDIAEGYSVSREKKESFPLTVTSAQKNPTAFYLCASSTPGSQGQPQHFGDGTRLSIL.

The rearrangement joins TRBV18 to TRBJ2-1; 9 bases fit TRBD2. The CDR3 is made up of 17 amino acids. V lost 0 bases, J lost 3 bases, and 6 bases stayed unmatched. CDR1 and CDR2 from the germline V gene are KGHSH and LQKENI. The CDR3 DNA sequence: TGTGCCAGCTCACCACCTGTAGCGGGGGATTTCTACAATGAGCAGTTCTTC. It yields the protein CASSPPVAGDFYNEQFF.

J is TRBJ2-7 and V is TRBV27, with TRBD2 as a possible D gene (6 bases). This CDR3 contains 15 residues. The V end lost 2 bases, the J end lost 0 bases, and 11 bases lay between the germline ends. Germline loops: CDR1 MNHEY, CDR2 SMNVEV (reference sequence). The CDR3 spells CASSLGRGASYEQYF. The DNA for the CDR3 is TGTGCCAGCAGTTTAGGGCGGGGCGCCTCCTACGAGCAGTACTTC.

The J gene is TRBJ1-5, the V gene TRBV19; D may be TRBD1 (5 bases). CDR1 is LNHDA and CDR2 is SQIVND in the germline V gene (reference sequence). Trimming took 4 bases from V and 2 from J, leaving 15 bases between them. This CDR3 comprises 16 residues. The CDR3 is CASSTLQAAGNQPQHF. As DNA, the CDR3 is TGTGCCAGTAGTACGTTACAGGCGGCGGGCAATCAGCCCCAGCATTTT.

The rearrangement uses TRBV19 and TRBJ1-1; no definite D call. The CDR3 runs 15 residues. Germline lookup yields CDR1 LNHDA and CDR2 SQIVND (reference sequence). The V end lost 7 bases, the J end lost 0 bases, and 15 bases lay between the germline ends. As DNA, the CDR3 is TGTGCCAGTAACCCCGGGGTCCTCATGAACACTGAAGCTTTCTTT. Protein sequence: CASNPGVLMNTEAFF.

The chain employs TRBV29-1 and TRBJ2-3; the match to TRBD2 covers 11 bases. CDR3 length: 15 residues. Germline V gives CDR1 SQVTM, CDR2 ANQGSEA. Losses at the gene ends were 5 bases for V and 3 bases for J; bases not matched to a gene: 7. The CDR3 DNA follows: TGCAGCGTTTCCGGGACTAGCGGAGGTACAGATACGCAGTATTTT. The encoded protein is CSVSGTSGGTDTQYF.

The CDR3, as DNA: TGTGCCAGCAGATCCGGGGGGAGCTCCTACGAGCAGTACTTC. This encodes CASRSGGSSYEQYF. The V call is TRBV6-5, the J call TRBJ2-7; the match to TRBD2 covers 7 bases. The germline V gene encodes CDR1 MNHEY and CDR2 SVGAGI. This CDR3 contains 14 residues. V gave up 6 bases and J gave up 0 bases; unmatched junction bases: 5.

This clone was counted a single time. The V and J genes are TRBV13 and TRBJ2-7; D is perhaps TRBD1 (6 bases). V lost 5 bases and J lost 2, with 16 bases in between. CDR1 PRHDT and CDR2 FYEKMQ come from the germline V gene (reference sequence). This CDR3 comprises 15 residues. CDR3 in DNA: TGTGCCAGCAGCCGACAGGTCAGTGGGACCTACGAGCAGTACTTC. It translates to CASSRQVSGTYEQYF.

This clone was recorded a few times. The chain is built from TRBV10-3 and TRBJ1-2; the match to TRBD1 covers 9 bases. This CDR3 has 14 residues. From germline, CDR1 is ENHRY and CDR2 SYGVKD. Trimming at V came to 6 bases and at J to 3 bases, leaving 5 bases not matched to a gene. As DNA, the CDR3 is TGTGCCATCAGGGATACAGGGGGCGACTATGGCTACACCTTC. This gives the protein CAIRDTGGDYGYTF.

This chain joins TRBV3-1 (or the pseudogene TRBV3-2) and TRBJ2-2, with 7 bases aligning to TRBD2. Germline trimming cut 0 bases from V and 1 base from J; bases unmatched to any gene: 8. Germline loops: CDR1 LGHDT, CDR2 YNNKEL (reference sequence). The CDR3 spans 18 residues. CDR3 DNA: TGTGCCAGCAGCCAAGAGGGGATCGCGGGAGAGAACACCGGGGAGCTGTTTTTT. Protein: CASSQEGIAGENTGELFF.

J is TRBJ2-7 and V is TRBV5-1, with 10 bases identical to TRBD1. CDR1 is SGHRS and CDR2 is YFSETQ in the germline V gene. The CDR3 covers 14 residues. After removal of 6 bases from V and 5 bases from J, the junction contained 8 bases not matched to a gene. For the CDR3, the DNA is TGCGCCAGCAAAAGACCCGGGACAGGGGACGAGCAGTACTTC. It yields the protein CASKRPGTGDEQYF.

The rearrangement uses TRBV7-4 and TRBJ2-5, with TRBD2 as a possible D gene (7 bases). The ends were cut back, 0 bases at V and 3 bases at J, with 17 bases in the middle. This CDR3 has 17 residues. Germline CDR1 reads SGHVT; CDR2 reads SQSDAQ. The CDR3 nucleotides read TGTGCCAGCAGCTTAGCCCAACCGCGAGGGGGGGAAGAGACCCAGTACTTC. It yields the protein CASSLAQPRGGEETQYF.

The rearrangement links TRBV27 to TRBJ1-6; 9 bases match TRBD1. The CDR3 is 16 residues long. Looked up from germline, CDR1 is MNHEY and CDR2 is SMNVEV (reference sequence). With 5 bases clipped from V and 2 bases from J, the junction kept 4 bases outside the gene matches. CDR3 nucleotide sequence: TGTGCCAGCAGTAATACAGGGGGCGCCTATAATTCACCCCTCCACTTT. Encoded protein: CASSNTGGAYNSPLHF.

This sequence joins TRBV30 and TRBJ2-3; 8 nucleotides align to TRBD2. V shed 4 bases, J shed 0 bases, and the junction held 3 bases outside the gene matches. The CDR3 sequence is 14 residues long. Germline V CDR1 and CDR2: GTSNPN, SVGIG (reference sequence). As DNA, the CDR3 is TGTGCCTGGACTAGCGGGTCTAGCACAGATACGCAGTATTTT. Residues: CAWTSGSSTDTQYF.

This clone occurred many times. J is TRBJ1-2 and V is TRBV21-1. TRBV21-1 is flagged as a pseudogene. This CDR3 comprises 13 residues. The CDR3 spells CASSKTGRGGYTF. The CDR3 region has the DNA TGTGCCAGCAGCAAAACGGGGCGGGGTGGCTACACCTTC.